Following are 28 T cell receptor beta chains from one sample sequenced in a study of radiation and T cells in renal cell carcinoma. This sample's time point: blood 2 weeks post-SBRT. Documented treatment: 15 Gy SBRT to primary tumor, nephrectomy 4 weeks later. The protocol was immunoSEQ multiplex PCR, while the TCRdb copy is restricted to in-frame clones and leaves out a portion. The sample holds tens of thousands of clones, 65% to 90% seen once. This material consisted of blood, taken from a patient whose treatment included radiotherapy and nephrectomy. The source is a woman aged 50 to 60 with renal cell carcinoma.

CDR3 in DNA: TGTGCCAGCAGTTTATTATTGGCGGGAGAGGTCGAGCAGTACTTC. Its protein product is CASSLLLAGEVEQYF. V and J are TRBV28 and TRBJ2-7, with 7 bases lining up with TRBD2. CDR1 is MDHEN and CDR2 is SYDVKM in the germline V gene. The J segment lost 6 bases and the V segment lost 1 base, leaving 9 bases of the junction unmatched. The CDR3 covers 15 residues.

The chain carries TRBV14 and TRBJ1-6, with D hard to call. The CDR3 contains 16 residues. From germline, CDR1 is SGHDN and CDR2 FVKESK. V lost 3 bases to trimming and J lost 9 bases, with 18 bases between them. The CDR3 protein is CASSQGLGRFGSPLHF. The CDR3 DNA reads TGTGCCAGCAGCCAGGGCCTCGGCAGGTTTGGTTCACCCCTCCACTTT.

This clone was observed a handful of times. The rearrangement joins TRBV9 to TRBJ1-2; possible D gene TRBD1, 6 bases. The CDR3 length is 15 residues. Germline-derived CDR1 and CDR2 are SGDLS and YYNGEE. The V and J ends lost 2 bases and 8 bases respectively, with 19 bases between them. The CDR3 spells CASSVRDTYPGGYTF. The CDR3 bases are TGTGCCAGCAGCGTCCGGGACACCTATCCGGGGGGCTACACCTTC. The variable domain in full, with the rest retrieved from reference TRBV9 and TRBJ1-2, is DSGVTQTPKHLITATGQRVTLRCSPRSGDLSVYWYQQSLDQGLQFLIQYYNGEERAKGNILERFSAQQFPDLHSELNLSSLELGDSALYFCASSVRDTYPGGYTFGSGTRLTVV.

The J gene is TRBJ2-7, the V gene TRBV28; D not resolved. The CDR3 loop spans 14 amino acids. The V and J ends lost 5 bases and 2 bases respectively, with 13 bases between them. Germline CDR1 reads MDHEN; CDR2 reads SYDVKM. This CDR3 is CASSAPGIPYEQYF. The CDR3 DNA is TGTGCCAGCAGTGCCCCTGGGATTCCCTACGAGCAGTACTTC.

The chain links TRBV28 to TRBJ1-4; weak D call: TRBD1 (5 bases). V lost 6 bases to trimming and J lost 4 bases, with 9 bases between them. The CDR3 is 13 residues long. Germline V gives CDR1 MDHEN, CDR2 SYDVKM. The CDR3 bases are TGTGCCAGCAGCAAAGGACATAATGAAAAACTGTTTTTT. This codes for CASSKGHNEKLFF.

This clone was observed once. The CDR3 DNA reads TGTGCCAGCAGCGTAGCCCTAGCGCGCAACACCGGGGAGCTGTTTTTT. Its translation is CASSVALARNTGELFF. This chain connects TRBV9 to TRBJ2-2, with a possible D match to TRBD2 (6 bases). V gave up 0 bases and J gave up 2 bases, with 11 bases separating them. Germline V gene lookup returns CDR1 SGDLS and CDR2 YYNGEE. The CDR3 runs to 16 residues. Using reference TRBV9 and TRBJ2-2 for the parts outside the CDR3, the full variable domain is DSGVTQTPKHLITATGQRVTLRCSPRSGDLSVYWYQQSLDQGLQFLIQYYNGEERAKGNILERFSAQQFPDLHSELNLSSLELGDSALYFCASSVALARNTGELFFGEGSRLTVL.

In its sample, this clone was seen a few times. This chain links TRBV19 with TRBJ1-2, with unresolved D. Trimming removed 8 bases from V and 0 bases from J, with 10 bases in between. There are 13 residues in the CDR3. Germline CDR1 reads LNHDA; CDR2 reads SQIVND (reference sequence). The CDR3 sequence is CASGPDSNYGYTF. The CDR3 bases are TGTGCCAGTGGGCCAGACTCTAACTATGGCTACACCTTC.

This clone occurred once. The CDR3 nucleotides read TGTGCCAGCTCACCAGGAGCGGGAGGGTTGGATACGCAGTATTTT. This codes for CASSPGAGGLDTQYF. V is TRBV18 and J is TRBJ2-3; 10 bases are shared with TRBD2. V gave up 2 bases and J gave up 6 bases; unmatched junction bases: 5. This CDR3 is built from 15 residues. Germline CDR1 reads KGHSH; CDR2 reads LQKENI.

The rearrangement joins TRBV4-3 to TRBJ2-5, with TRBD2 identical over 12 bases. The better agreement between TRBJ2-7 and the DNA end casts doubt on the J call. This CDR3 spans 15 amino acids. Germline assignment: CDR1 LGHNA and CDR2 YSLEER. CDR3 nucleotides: TGCGCCAGCAGCGCTTCACTAGCGGGAGGAGGCGAGCAGTACTTC. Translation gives CASSASLAGGGEQYF.

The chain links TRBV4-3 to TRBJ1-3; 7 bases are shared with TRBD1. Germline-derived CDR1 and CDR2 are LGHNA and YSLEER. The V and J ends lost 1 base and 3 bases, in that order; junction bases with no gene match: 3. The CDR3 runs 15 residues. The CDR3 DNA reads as TGCGCCAGCAGCCAAGTGGCAGGGGGTGGAAACACCATATATTTT. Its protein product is CASSQVAGGGNTIYF.

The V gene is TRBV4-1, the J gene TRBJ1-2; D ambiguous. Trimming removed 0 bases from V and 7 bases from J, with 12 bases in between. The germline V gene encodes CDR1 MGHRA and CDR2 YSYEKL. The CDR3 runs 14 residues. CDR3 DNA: TGCGCCAGCAGCCAAGAGGACCGGGCTTTTGGCTACACCTTC. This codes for CASSQEDRAFGYTF.

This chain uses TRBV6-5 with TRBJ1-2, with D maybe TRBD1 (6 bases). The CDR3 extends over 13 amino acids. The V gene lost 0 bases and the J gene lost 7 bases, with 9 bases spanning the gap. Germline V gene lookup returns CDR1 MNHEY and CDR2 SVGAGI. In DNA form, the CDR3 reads TGTGCCAGCAGTTACTCCAGGGGTGGTGGCTACACCTTC. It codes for CASSYSRGGGYTF.

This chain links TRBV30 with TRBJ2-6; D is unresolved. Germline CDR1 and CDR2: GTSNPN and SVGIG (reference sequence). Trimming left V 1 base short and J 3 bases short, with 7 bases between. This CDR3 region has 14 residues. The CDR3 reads CAWSEPFGANVLTF. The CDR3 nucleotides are TGTGCCTGGAGTGAGCCCTTTGGGGCCAACGTCCTGACTTTC.

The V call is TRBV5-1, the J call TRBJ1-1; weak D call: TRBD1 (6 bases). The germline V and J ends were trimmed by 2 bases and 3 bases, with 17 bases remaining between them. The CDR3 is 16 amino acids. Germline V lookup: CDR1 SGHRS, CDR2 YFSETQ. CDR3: CASSLGSGGADTEAFF. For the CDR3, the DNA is TGCGCCAGCAGCTTAGGCTCTGGGGGGGCGGACACTGAAGCTTTCTTT.

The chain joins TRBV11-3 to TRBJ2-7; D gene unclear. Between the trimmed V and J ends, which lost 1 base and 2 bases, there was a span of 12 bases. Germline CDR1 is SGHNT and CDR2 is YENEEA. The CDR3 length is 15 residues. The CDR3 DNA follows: TGTGCCAGCAGCTTAGCGGCAGGCGCTGCCTACGAGCAGTACTTC. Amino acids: CASSLAAGAAYEQYF.

For the CDR3, the DNA is TGTGCCAGCAGCTTAGGAGGGTACCAGCCCCAGCATTTT. Its protein product is CASSLGGYQPQHF. The rearrangement links TRBV7-2 to TRBJ1-5; D call uncertain. The germline CDR1 and CDR2 sequences are SGHTA and FQGNSA. Trimming stripped 1 base from V and 7 bases from J, with 8 bases between. The length of the CDR3 is 13 residues.

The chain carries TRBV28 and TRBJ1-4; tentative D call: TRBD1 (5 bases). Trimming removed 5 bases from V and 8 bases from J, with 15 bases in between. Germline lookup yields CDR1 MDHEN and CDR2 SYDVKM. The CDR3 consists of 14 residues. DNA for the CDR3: TGTGCCAGCAGTCCCTCCCGAGGGGAGGAAAAACTGTTTTTT. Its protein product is CASSPSRGEEKLFF.

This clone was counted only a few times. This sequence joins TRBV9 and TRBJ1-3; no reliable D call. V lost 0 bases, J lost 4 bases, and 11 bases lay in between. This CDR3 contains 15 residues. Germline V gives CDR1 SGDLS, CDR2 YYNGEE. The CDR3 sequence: CASSVDTVYGNTIYF. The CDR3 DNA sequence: TGTGCCAGCAGCGTAGATACCGTTTACGGAAACACCATATATTTT.

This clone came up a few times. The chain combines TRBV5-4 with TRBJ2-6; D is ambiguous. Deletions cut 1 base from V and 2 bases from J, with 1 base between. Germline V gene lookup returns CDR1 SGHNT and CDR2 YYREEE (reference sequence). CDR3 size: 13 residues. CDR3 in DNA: TGTGCCAGCAGCTTGACTGGGGCCAACGTCCTGACTTTC. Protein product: CASSLTGANVLTF.

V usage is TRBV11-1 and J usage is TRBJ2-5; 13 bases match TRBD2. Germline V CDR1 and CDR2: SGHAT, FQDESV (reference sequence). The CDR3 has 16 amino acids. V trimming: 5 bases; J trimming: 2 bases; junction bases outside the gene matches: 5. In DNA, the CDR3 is TGTGCCAGCAGCGCCTTACTAGCGGGGGGGCAAGAGACCCAGTACTTC. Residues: CASSALLAGGQETQYF.

As DNA, the CDR3 is TGTGCCAGTAGTTACGACAGGGGGACAACTAATGAAAAACTGTTTTTT. Translation: CASSYDRGTTNEKLFF. The chain uses TRBV19 and TRBJ1-4; 9 bases agree with TRBD1. This CDR3 spans 16 amino acids. Germline values: CDR1 LNHDA, CDR2 SQIVND (reference sequence). J gave up 0 bases and V 5 bases, and 4 bases lay outside the gene matches.

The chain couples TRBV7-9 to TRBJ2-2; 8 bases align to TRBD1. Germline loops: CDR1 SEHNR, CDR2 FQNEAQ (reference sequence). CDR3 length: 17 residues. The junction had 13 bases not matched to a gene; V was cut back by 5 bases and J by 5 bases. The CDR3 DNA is TGTGCCAGCAGCCCGCGGGGCAGGGGGCGAGTGACCGGGGAGCTGTTTTTT. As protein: CASSPRGRGRVTGELFF.

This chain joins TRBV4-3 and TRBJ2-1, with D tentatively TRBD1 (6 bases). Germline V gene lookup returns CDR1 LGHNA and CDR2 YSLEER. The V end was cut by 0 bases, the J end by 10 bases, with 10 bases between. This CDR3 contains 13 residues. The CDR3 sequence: CASSQDIQGEQFF. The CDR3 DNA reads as TGCGCCAGCAGCCAAGATATTCAGGGGGAGCAGTTCTTC.

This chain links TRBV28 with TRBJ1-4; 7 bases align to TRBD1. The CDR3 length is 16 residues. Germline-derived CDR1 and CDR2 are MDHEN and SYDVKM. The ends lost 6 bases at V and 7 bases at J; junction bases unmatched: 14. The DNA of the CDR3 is TGTGCCAGCAGCTCGCCGGTGAAGGGGGCGAGTGAAAAACTGTTTTTT. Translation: CASSSPVKGASEKLFF.

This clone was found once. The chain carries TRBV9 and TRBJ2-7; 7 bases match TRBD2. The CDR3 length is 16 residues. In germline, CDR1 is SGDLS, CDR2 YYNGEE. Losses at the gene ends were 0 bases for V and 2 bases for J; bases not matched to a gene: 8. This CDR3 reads CASSVAIGEGPYEQYF. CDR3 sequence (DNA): TGTGCCAGCAGCGTAGCTATCGGGGAGGGGCCCTACGAGCAGTACTTC.

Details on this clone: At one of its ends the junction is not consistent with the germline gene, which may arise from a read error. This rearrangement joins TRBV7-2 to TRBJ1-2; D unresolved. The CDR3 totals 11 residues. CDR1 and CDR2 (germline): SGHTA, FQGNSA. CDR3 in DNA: TGTGCCAGCAGCTTAGGGGTAACGGCAGCCTTC. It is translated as CASSLGVTAAF.

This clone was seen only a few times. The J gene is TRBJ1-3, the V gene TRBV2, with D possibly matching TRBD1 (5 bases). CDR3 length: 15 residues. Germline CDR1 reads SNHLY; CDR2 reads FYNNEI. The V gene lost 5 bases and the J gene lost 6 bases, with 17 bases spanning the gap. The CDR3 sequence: CASSPQEISPNTIYF. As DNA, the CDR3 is TGTGCCAGCAGTCCACAGGAAATTAGTCCAAACACCATATATTTT. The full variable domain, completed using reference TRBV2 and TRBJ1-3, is EPEVTQTPSHQVTQMGQEVILRCVPISNHLYFYWYRQILGQKVEFLVSFYNNEISEKSEIFDDQFSVERPDGSNFTLKIRSTKLEDSAMYFCASSPQEISPNTIYFGEGSWLTVV.

CDR3 coding DNA: TGCAGCGTTGAAGATCCGGCCCGGGGGGGCTACAATGAGCAGTTCTTC. This gives the protein CSVEDPARGGYNEQFF. V and J are TRBV29-1 and TRBJ2-1, with 8 positions matching TRBD2. With 0 bases clipped from V and 3 bases from J, the junction kept 7 bases outside the gene matches. This CDR3 is built from 16 residues. Germline values: CDR1 SQVTM, CDR2 ANQGSEA.